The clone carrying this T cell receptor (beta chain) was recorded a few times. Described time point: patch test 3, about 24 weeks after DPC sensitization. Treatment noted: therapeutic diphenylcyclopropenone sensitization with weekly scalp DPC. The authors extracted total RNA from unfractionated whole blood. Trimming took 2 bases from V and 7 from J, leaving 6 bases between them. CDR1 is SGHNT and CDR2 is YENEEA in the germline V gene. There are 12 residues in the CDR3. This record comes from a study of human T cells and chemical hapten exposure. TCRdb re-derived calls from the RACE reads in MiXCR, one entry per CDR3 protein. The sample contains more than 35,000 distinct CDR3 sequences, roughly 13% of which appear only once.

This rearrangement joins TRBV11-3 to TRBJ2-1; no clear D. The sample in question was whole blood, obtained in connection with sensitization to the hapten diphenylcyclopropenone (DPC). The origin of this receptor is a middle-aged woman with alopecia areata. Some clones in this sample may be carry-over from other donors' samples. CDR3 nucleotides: TGTGCCAGCAGCTTACGAGTGAATGAGCAGTTCTTC. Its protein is CASSLRVNEQFF. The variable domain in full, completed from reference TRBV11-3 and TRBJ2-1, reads EAGVVQSPRYKIIEKKQPVAFWCNPISGHNTLYWYLQNLGQGPELLIRYENEEAVDDSQLPKDRFSAERLKGVDSTLKIQPAELGDSAVYLCASSLRVNEQFFGPGTRLTVL.